This record covers a single T cell receptor beta chain. Its specificity is not known. Germline V lookup: CDR1 SNHLY, CDR2 FYNNEI. This CDR3 region has 17 residues. V was clipped by 6 bases and J by 0 bases; unmatched bases: 10. This record belongs to a study of cytomegalovirus exposure and HLA in healthy donors. General study findings and limits: Researchers left out some V segments, among them TRBV6-2 and TRBV6-3, as indistinguishable.

13 Jbeta primers and 60 Vbeta primers were used for the PCR. Profiled with immunoSEQ multiplex PCR; TCRdb holds only in-frame clones, not every one. The sample records 150,000 to 200,000 clones, around 80% being singletons. Sequencing used PBMCs. V is TRBV2 and J is TRBJ1-4; 7 bases align to TRBD1. The sequence was obtained from a woman between 45 and 65 years old in good health and CMV-seronegative. CDR3 sequence (DNA): TGTGCCAGCAGCCGGGACAGACGAATTGCAACTAATGAAAAACTGTTTTTT. It translates to CASSRDRRIATNEKLFF. Variable domain in full (rest from reference TRBV2 and TRBJ1-4): EPEVTQTPSHQVTQMGQEVILRCVPISNHLYFYWYRQILGQKVEFLVSFYNNEISEKSEIFDDQFSVERPDGSNFTLKIRSTKLEDSAMYFCASSRDRRIATNEKLFFGSGTQLSVL.